These 25 T cell receptor beta chains came from one sample sequenced in a study of cytomegalovirus exposure and HLA in healthy donors. Researchers ran the PCR with 60 Vbeta and 13 Jbeta primers. Clones were sequenced by immunoSEQ multiplex PCR, and TCRdb holds only the in-frame ones, with some missing. The sample comprises fewer than 200,000 clones, about 76% of which are singletons, and 2.6% rests with the top ten. Sample: PBMCs. The receptors come from a woman aged 40 to 50 in good health and CMV-seropositive.

The gene calls are TRBV7-6 and TRBJ1-4; maybe TRBD1 (6 bases). Germline CDR1 and CDR2: SGHVS and FNYEAQ. Trimming took 3 bases from V and 3 from J, leaving 11 bases between them. The CDR3 sequence is 15 residues long. CDR3 in amino acids: CASSFTGGANEKLFF. Here the CDR3 DNA reads TGTGCCAGCAGCTTCACGGGGGGCGCTAATGAAAAACTGTTTTTT.

Note on this clone: The same CDR3 can be traced to other DNA sequences in this sample. The gene calls are TRBV25-1 and TRBJ1-1; TRBD1 aligns across 7 bases. The germline V gene has CDR1 MGHDK and CDR2 SYGVNS. CDR3 length: 13 amino acids. The ends lost 8 bases at V and 5 bases at J; junction bases unmatched: 8. The CDR3 sequence: CASCPGGGTEAFF. The DNA of the CDR3 is TGTGCCAGCTGCCCAGGGGGTGGAACTGAAGCTTTCTTT.

The gene calls are TRBV5-6 and TRBJ2-2, with 10 nucleotides matching TRBD1. Trimming at V came to 4 bases and at J to 6 bases, leaving 9 bases not matched to a gene. The CDR3 consists of 16 residues. Per the germline V gene, CDR1 is SGHDT and CDR2 is YYEEEE. The DNA of the CDR3 is TGTGCCAGCAGCCTCGACAGGGGGCGCTTGTCCGGGGAGCTGTTTTTT. This translates into CASSLDRGRLSGELFF.

This clone came up once. This chain joins TRBV7-2 and TRBJ1-3; D is uncertain. The germline V gene encodes CDR1 SGHTA and CDR2 FQGNSA. V dropped 5 bases and J dropped 4 bases, with 15 bases sitting between them. This CDR3 has 15 residues. CDR3 nucleotides: TGTGCCAGCAGCGTGGACTCCTCAGGAGGAAACACCATATATTTT. This gives the protein CASSVDSSGGNTIYF.

The chain joins TRBV13 to TRBJ1-6; no clear D gene. CDR3 length: 14 residues. Germline V gives CDR1 PRHDT, CDR2 FYEKMQ (reference sequence). V lost 5 bases to trimming and J lost 7 bases, with 12 bases between them. The DNA of the CDR3 is TGTGCCAGCAGCCAATGGACTTCCAATTCACCCCTCCACTTT. The encoded protein is CASSQWTSNSPLHF.

This clone appeared a single time. The J gene is TRBJ2-5, the V gene TRBV28, with 8 bases aligning to TRBD2. Matching the DNA end better, TRBJ2-7 makes the J call doubtful. Germline lookup yields CDR1 MDHEN and CDR2 SYDVKM. This CDR3 region has 15 residues. CDR3 DNA sequence: TGTGCCAGCAGCCTGATAGCGGGGCCTTCCTACGAGCAGTACTTC. This codes for CASSLIAGPSYEQYF.

The V and J genes are TRBV7-9 and TRBJ2-3; 7 nucleotides line up with TRBD2. V lost 5 bases, J lost 0 bases, and 8 bases stayed unmatched. The length of the CDR3 is 16 residues. The germline V gene encodes CDR1 SEHNR and CDR2 FQNEAQ (reference sequence). As DNA, the CDR3 is TGTGCCAGCAGCCGTGGGACTACACTTAGCACAGATACGCAGTATTTT. Its protein product is CASSRGTTLSTDTQYF.

This clone has more than one count but fewer than ten. The chain has TRBV6-5 and TRBJ1-6; 8 bases are shared with TRBD1. The junction had 5 bases not matched to a gene; V was cut back by 9 bases and J by 7 bases. This CDR3 contains 13 residues. The germline CDR1 and CDR2 sequences are MNHEY and SVGAGI. CDR3 amino acids: CASSDRENSPLHF. In nucleotides, the CDR3 is TGTGCCAGTTCGGACAGGGAGAATTCACCCCTCCACTTT.

This chain uses TRBV6-1 with TRBJ2-1; unclear D gene. The CDR3 spans 12 residues. V was clipped by 4 bases and J by 4 bases, with 5 bases between them. Germline V gene sequence: CDR1 MNHNS, CDR2 SASEGT. This CDR3 reads CASSAEYNEQFF. CDR3 sequence (DNA): TGTGCCAGCAGTGCGGAGTACAATGAGCAGTTCTTC.

This chain connects TRBV7-2 to TRBJ1-1; unclear D gene. CDR1 and CDR2 (germline): SGHTA, FQGNSA. V was shortened by 4 bases and J by 3 bases, with 12 bases between the two germline ends. The CDR3 totals 14 residues. CDR3 sequence reads: CASSSPSGDTEAFF. In DNA, the CDR3 is TGTGCCAGCAGCTCCCCCAGTGGTGACACTGAAGCTTTCTTT.

This clone was observed a handful of times. This chain joins TRBV11-3 and TRBJ1-3; TRBD1 might be the D (6 bases). Germline V gene data show CDR1 as SGHNT and CDR2 as YENEEA. The ends were cut back, 1 base at V and 0 bases at J, with 16 bases in the middle. This CDR3 is 18 amino acids long. The CDR3 region has the DNA TGTGCCAGCAGCTTAGGGTCCCCCGACAGGACCTCTGGAAACACCATATATTTT. It specifies CASSLGSPDRTSGNTIYF.

This clone was seen a few times. The chain combines TRBV12-5 with TRBJ1-1; D uncertain. CDR1 and CDR2 from the germline V gene are LGHNT and FRNRAP. The CDR3 is 14 residues long. The germline V and J ends were trimmed by 5 bases and 0 bases, with 10 bases remaining between them. DNA of the CDR3: TGTGCTAGTGGTCTGGACGGTCTGAACACTGAAGCTTTCTTT. It yields the protein CASGLDGLNTEAFF.

The V gene is TRBV11-2, the J gene TRBJ1-2; 9 positions agree with TRBD1. The ends lost 3 bases at V and 8 bases at J; junction bases unmatched: 7. This CDR3 is 14 amino acids long. Germline CDR1 SGHAT, CDR2 FQNNGV. CDR3 in DNA: TGTGCCAGCAGCTTCCAACAGGGGGCAGAAGGCTACACCTTC. Translated, it gives CASSFQQGAEGYTF. Based on the CDR3 plus reference TRBV11-2 and TRBJ1-2, the full variable domain is EAGVAQSPRYKIIEKRQSVAFWCNPISGHATLYWYQQILGQGPKLLIQFQNNGVVDDSQLPKDRFSAERLKGVDSTLKIQPAKLEDSAVYLCASSFQQGAEGYTFGSGTRLTVV.

The V gene is TRBV4-1, the J gene TRBJ2-5, with 7 bases identical to TRBD2. V was clipped by 2 bases and J by 4 bases; unmatched bases: 7. Per the germline V gene, CDR1 is MGHRA and CDR2 is YSYEKL. CDR3 size: 15 residues. The CDR3 region has the DNA TGCGCCAGCAGCCAATCCGGGACTATGGCAGAGACCCAGTACTTC. It specifies CASSQSGTMAETQYF.

The CDR3 nucleotides read TGTGCCAGCAGCGTAGGGGCAGGGGACGATCAGCCCCAGCATTTT. This gives the protein CASSVGAGDDQPQHF. The chain joins TRBV9 to TRBJ1-5; D possibly corresponds to TRBD1 (6 bases). Germline CDR1 reads SGDLS; CDR2 reads YYNGEE. The CDR3 has 15 amino acids. The germline V and J ends were trimmed by 0 bases and 5 bases, with 12 bases remaining between them. The full variable domain, with the rest looked up from reference TRBV9 and TRBJ1-5, is DSGVTQTPKHLITATGQRVTLRCSPRSGDLSVYWYQQSLDQGLQFLIQYYNGEERAKGNILERFSAQQFPDLHSELNLSSLELGDSALYFCASSVGAGDDQPQHFGDGTRLSIL.

The chain employs TRBV5-1 and TRBJ2-5, with 7 positions matching TRBD1. V was pared by 0 bases and J by 2 bases, with 4 bases of the junction left unmatched. Germline V gives CDR1 SGHRS, CDR2 YFSETQ. This CDR3 has 15 amino acids. CDR3 bases: TGCGCCAGCAGCTTGGGGTTGGGACAGCAAGAGACCCAGTACTTC. Its protein product is CASSLGLGQQETQYF.

This chain uses TRBV18 with TRBJ2-7, with 11 bases lining up with TRBD1. Germline trimming cut 2 bases from V and 4 bases from J; bases unmatched to any gene: 7. The CDR3 runs 16 residues. Germline V gene data show CDR1 as KGHSH and CDR2 as LQKENI. The CDR3, as DNA: TGTGCCAGCTCACCAAGTTTAGGACAGGGGGCGTACGAGCAGTACTTC. Its protein product is CASSPSLGQGAYEQYF.

The chain has TRBV6-5 and TRBJ1-5; no reliable D call. The V end was cut by 0 bases, the J end by 6 bases, with 12 bases between. Germline loops: CDR1 MNHEY, CDR2 SVGAGI. This CDR3 has 15 residues. The CDR3 sequence is CASSYSGGDGQPQHF. In DNA, the CDR3 is TGTGCCAGCAGTTACTCGGGAGGAGATGGTCAGCCCCAGCATTTT.

V usage is TRBV7-2 and J usage is TRBJ2-2; D may be TRBD1 (5 bases). Between the trimmed V and J ends, which lost 1 base and 7 bases, there was a span of 13 bases. This CDR3 region has 15 residues. CDR1 is SGHTA, CDR2 FQGNSA, per germline. The CDR3 sequence is CASSLGSSQGGELFF. In DNA form, the CDR3 reads TGTGCCAGCAGCTTAGGTTCTTCCCAGGGCGGGGAGCTGTTTTTT.

The V call is TRBV2, the J call TRBJ1-5; 7 bases align to TRBD1. Germline lookup yields CDR1 SNHLY and CDR2 FYNNEI. The CDR3 runs to 14 residues. V dropped 6 bases and J dropped 0; count of bases not matched to a gene: 2. As DNA, the CDR3 is TGTGCCAGCAGGGACAGGTCTAGCAATCAGCCCCAGCATTTT. Its translation: CASRDRSSNQPQHF.

This clone was seen a single time. The chain carries TRBV25-1 and TRBJ1-5; 8 nucleotides align to TRBD1. Trimming at V came to 4 bases and at J to 7 bases, leaving 9 bases not matched to a gene. The CDR3 loop spans 15 amino acids. CDR1 is MGHDK, CDR2 SYGVNS, per germline. CDR3 nucleotides: TGTGCCAGCAGTGCCGACAGGGGAGAATCACAGCCCCAGCATTTT. Amino acid sequence: CASSADRGESQPQHF.

The chain is built from TRBV7-2 and TRBJ2-7; the D gene is possibly TRBD2 (6 bases). V lost 1 base, J lost 8 bases, and 15 bases lay in between. From germline, CDR1 is SGHTA and CDR2 FQGNSA. This CDR3 comprises 14 residues. The CDR3 loop is CASSLGGGELQQYF. The CDR3 DNA reads TGTGCCAGCAGCTTAGGGGGCGGGGAATTACAGCAGTACTTC.

This clone has only one observation. This chain joins TRBV29-1 and TRBJ2-3, with D maybe TRBD2 (5 bases). The germline gives CDR1 SQVTM, CDR2 ANQGSEA. V was pared by 2 bases and J by 4 bases, with 13 bases between. This CDR3 is 14 amino acids long. CDR3 sequence reads: CSVEPGIAPDTQYF. CDR3 DNA: TGCAGCGTTGAACCGGGAATAGCTCCAGATACGCAGTATTTT.

The CDR3 is CASSPTSGGGETQYF. The CDR3 DNA is TGTGCCAGCAGTCCGACTAGCGGGGGTGGCGAGACCCAGTACTTC. V and J are TRBV6-5 and TRBJ2-5; TRBD2 aligns across 12 bases. The CDR3 covers 15 residues. Germline CDR1 is MNHEY and CDR2 is SVGAGI. V was clipped by 5 bases and J by 5 bases; unmatched bases: 6.

This clone was counted a few times. The rearrangement joins TRBV19 to TRBJ2-7; D gene ambiguous. Trimming pared 2 bases from V and 0 bases from J, leaving 8 bases between. The CDR3 length is 14 residues. CDR1 LNHDA and CDR2 SQIVND come from the germline V gene (reference sequence). DNA of the CDR3: TGTGCCAGTAGTATAAGCCGAAGCTCCTACGAGCAGTACTTC. This sequence encodes CASSISRSSYEQYF.